This TCR beta chain comes out of a study of siplizumab effects on memory and regulatory T cells. Study-wide findings and caveats: Siplizumab cultures yielded proliferating Tregs whose suppressive function was not confirmed.

As for this clone: Its target is not known.

Trimming pared 3 bases from V and 8 bases from J, leaving 11 bases between. CDR1 and CDR2 from the germline V gene are MNHEY and SVGAGI. This CDR3 spans 13 amino acids. The data were produced by immunoSEQ multiplex PCR, yet TCRdb's version contains in-frame clones alone and is incomplete. Counted here are about 50,000 clones, nearly 95% occurring once; the ten biggest clones make up about 15%. The sample was CD8+ T cells sorted from blood. The chain employs TRBV6-5 and TRBJ2-1; D call uncertain. This TCR derives from a human donor in good health. The CDR3 spells CASSYGSWDEQFF. The CDR3 DNA follows: TGTGCCAGCAGTTATGGTTCATGGGATGAGCAGTTCTTC.